This paragraph reports one T cell receptor beta chain. Its antigen remains undetermined. No quality values exist for individual bases; no much larger clone is one base distant. The CDR3 measures 16 amino acids from cysteine to phenylalanine. Kept here is only the CDR3 DNA, which spans 48 bases and is read in frame from base 1. V and J lose 0 bases and 3 bases, and a span of 12 bases separates them. Based on the germline V gene (reference sequence), the CDR1 and CDR2 sequences are LGHDT and YNNKEL. TCRbeta CDR3 regions were sequenced with the immunoSEQ Assay. After extraction, genomic DNA underwent amplification by bias-controlled multiplex PCR, followed by high-throughput sequencing. In the source study's methods: To quantify the absolute abundance of each unique TCRbeta CDR3 region, sequences were collapsed and filtered. T cell fraction was estimated by normalizing TCRbeta template counts to usable DNA, with usable DNA measured through amplification of reference genes found in all nucleated cells. Repertoire TCRs were annotated as SARS-CoV-2-specific by exact matching of V gene, CDR3 amino acid sequence and J gene to a known reactive TCR set. The reference SARS-CoV-2 TCR set was derived from MIRA and filtered for enrichment in COVID-19-positive ImmuneCODE repertoires, a step that removed public or cross-reactive TCRs. Based on the MIRA antigens, annotated TCRs were further analysed at the level of specific ORF or position within ORF. Breadth was defined as the number of annotated unique rearrangements divided by the total number of unique productive rearrangements, and depth was defined as the summed frequency of the annotated unique rearrangements. TCR breadth was compared between groups using two-sided Wilcoxon rank-sum tests. Drawn from immuneACCESS, this table holds only the in-frame rearrangements with V and J called that TCRdb kept. Clones are partly lost; checked studies trace under half to an unresolved V gene and leave the rest unexplained. That table is the source of V, J and clone size, and D and trimming were worked out from the DNA. The sample table shows some 320,000 clones, and 70% to 90% are seen once. Jointly, the top ten make up 2% to 2.5% of the sample.

In light of the paper, this sample's treatment or condition label describes: 19 received Ad26.COV2.S at low or high dose, single or two shots; about 5 received placebo; per-sample allocation not given. Repertoires of vaccine and placebo recipients were sequenced from samples taken on day 63 after the first injection. Between 29 July and 7 August 2020, Cohort 1b enrolled 20 to 30 adults aged 18-55 years at one site in Boston, USA. Ad26.COV2.S consisted of a replication-incompetent adenovirus type 26 vector by which a prefusion-stabilized SARS-CoV-2 spike protein from the original Wuhan strain was expressed. The record originates from a study of Ad26.COV2.S vaccination and SARS-CoV-2 variants (dated by TCRdb to 2020 to 2022). About the study as a whole: Donors in the vaccine arm were drawn from COV1001, a phase I-IIa trial of Ad26.COV2.S in healthy adults that was multicentre, randomized, double-blind and placebo-controlled. Dosing of Ad26.COV2.S was intramuscular, at either 5x10^10 or 1x10^11 viral particles, delivered as one shot or as two shots spaced 56 days apart. TCRbeta repertoire sequencing served as the tool for gauging how specific and how broad the SARS-CoV-2-reactive T cell receptors were following Ad26.COV2.S vaccination. A total of 32 samples were included in the TCR-sequenced set, comprising about 20 Ad26.COV2.S vaccine recipients, 5 placebo recipients and 8 SARS-CoV-2 convalescent individuals. Trial participants were randomized into five groups of five: low-dose or high-dose Ad26.COV2.S given once or twice, or placebo on both occasions. Throughout the experiments and outcome assessment, investigators stayed blinded to trial group allocation.

Summary of the overall study and its limitations: After vaccination, substantial breadth of spike-specific CD8+ and CD4+ T cell responses was reported. It was noted by the authors that total T cell responses may have been underestimated by the TCR breadth and depth analyses. Vaccine and placebo recipients had similar non-spike TCR breadth, a finding consistent with the vaccine containing only spike. Ad26.COV2.S recipients had higher spike-specific TCR breadth than placebo recipients (P = 0.0014). Comparing responses between vaccine doses or regimens was not something the study was powered to do.

The sequencing used peripheral blood, collected in a trial of Ad26.COV2.S vaccine versus placebo. The sequence is built from TRBV3-1 (or the pseudogene TRBV3-2) and TRBJ2-1; the D match is possibly TRBD1 or TRBD2, with 5 bases aligned in each. The clonotype originates from a person aged 18 to 59 who received the Ad26.COV2.S COVID-19 vaccine or a placebo. The CDR3 region: CASSQDGASLYNEQFF. The sequenced DNA is TGTGCCAGCAGCCAAGATGGGGCTAGCCTCTACAATGAGCAGTTCTTC.